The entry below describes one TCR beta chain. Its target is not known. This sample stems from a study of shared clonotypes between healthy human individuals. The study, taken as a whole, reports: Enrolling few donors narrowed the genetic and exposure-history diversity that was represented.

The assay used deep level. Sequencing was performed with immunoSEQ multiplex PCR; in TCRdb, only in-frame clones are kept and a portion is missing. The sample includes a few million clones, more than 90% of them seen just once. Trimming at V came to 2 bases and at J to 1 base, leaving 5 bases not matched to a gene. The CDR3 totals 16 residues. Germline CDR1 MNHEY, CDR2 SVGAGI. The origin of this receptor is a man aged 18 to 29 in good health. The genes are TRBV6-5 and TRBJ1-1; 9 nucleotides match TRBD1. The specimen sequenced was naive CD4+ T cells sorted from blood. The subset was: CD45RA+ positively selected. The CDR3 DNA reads TGTGCCAGCAGTTACGGGACAGGGAGGCGGAACACTGAAGCTTTCTTT. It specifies CASSYGTGRRNTEAFF.